Each of the 2 T cell receptor beta chains below was sequenced from the same sample in a study of beta chain features in type 1 diabetes. Of the isolated RNA, all was reverse transcribed, and so the sequenced material was expressed TCRB transcripts. Some clones are missing from TCRdb's copy, which holds only in-frame ones; the method was immunoSEQ multiplex PCR. The profile shows under 300,000 clones, about 8% of them singletons. The sample was central memory CD4+ T cells from blood. Receptor source: a woman between 18 and 29 years old in good health.

The chain combines TRBV7-9 with TRBJ2-3; D remains ambiguous. The V gene's germline CDR1 is SEHNR and CDR2 FQNEAQ (reference sequence). V lost 6 bases, J lost 0 bases, and 4 bases lay in between. This CDR3 is 12 amino acids long. CDR3 bases: TGTGCCAGCAGTATAAGCACAGATACGCAGTATTTT. This gives the protein CASSISTDTQYF.

This clone was found a few times. The J gene is TRBJ2-1, the V gene TRBV29-1; 9 bases align to TRBD2. Germline V gene lookup returns CDR1 SQVTM and CDR2 ANQGSEA. J was trimmed by 7 bases and V by 3 bases; bases with no gene match: 10. CDR3 length equals 15 residues. CDR3 region: CSVDGGREGKNEQFF. CDR3 coding DNA: TGCAGCGTTGATGGCGGGCGGGAGGGCAAGAATGAGCAGTTCTTC.